Shown below are 30 T cell receptor beta chains from a single sample sequenced in a study of T-cell memory formation after mild COVID-19. TCRdb itself ran the 5' RACE reads through MiXCR, one entry per CDR3 protein. The repertoire holds roughly 240,000 distinct CDR3 sequences, with 15% as singletons. Input material: PBMCs or a T cell subset sorted from them (not recorded which). Receptors originate from an adult woman who had mild COVID-19 (a few samples of this study predate the infection). Cell type and time point are not known.

This clonotype was counted a few times. This chain joins TRBV7-2 and TRBJ2-1; 9 bases map to TRBD2. The CDR3 is 15 residues long. V was clipped by 6 bases and J by 4 bases; unmatched bases: 7. Germline V gives CDR1 SGHTA, CDR2 FQGNSA. The CDR3 DNA follows: TGTGCCAGCAGTTCCTCGCGGGGGGGTTACAATGAGCAGTTCTTC. Its translation: CASSSSRGGYNEQFF.

This clonotype was found a few times. The gene calls are TRBV20-1 and TRBJ1-1; no definite D call. Germline V lookup: CDR1 DFQATT, CDR2 SNEGSKA (reference sequence). The CDR3 sequence is 14 residues long. Trimming removed 6 bases at V and 1 base at J, with 15 bases between. The CDR3 DNA reads TGCAGTGCCCCACGAGCCCGGGCGAACACTGAAGCTTTCTTT. This encodes CSAPRARANTEAFF.

This clonotype was seen only a few times. The chain carries TRBV28 and TRBJ1-1; TRBD1 matches 9 bases. This CDR3 has 17 residues. Trimming cost V 5 bases and J 4 bases; bases outside gene matches: 14. Germline loops: CDR1 MDHEN, CDR2 SYDVKM. The CDR3 DNA reads TGTGCCAGCAGTGACGCCGGGACAGGGAAAGTCGGCACTGAAGCTTTCTTT. It translates to CASSDAGTGKVGTEAFF.

This clonotype was counted many times. The chain joins TRBV29-1 to TRBJ2-1; 8 bases are a match to TRBD2. J gave up 9 bases and V 3 bases, and 4 bases lay outside the gene matches. Germline V gives CDR1 SQVTM, CDR2 ANQGSEA. The CDR3 spans 12 residues. Written as DNA, the CDR3 is TGCAGCGTTGACCCGGGAGGGGGTGAGCAGTTCTTC. This gives the protein CSVDPGGGEQFF.

Ten or more counts support this clonotype. The rearrangement uses TRBV28 and TRBJ2-7; unclear D gene. V was shortened by 2 bases and J by 6 bases, with 8 bases between the two germline ends. CDR3 length: 12 amino acids. Looked up from germline, CDR1 is MDHEN and CDR2 is SYDVKM. DNA of the CDR3: TGTGCCAGCAGTTTAGTATCTAGCGAGCAGTACTTC. Its translation: CASSLVSSEQYF.

This clonotype was observed a few times. J is TRBJ2-7 and V is TRBV6-6, with 7 bases lining up with TRBD1. Germline CDR1 MNHNY, CDR2 SVGAGI (reference sequence). The CDR3 spans 15 residues. After removal of 2 bases from V and 5 bases from J, the junction contained 9 bases not matched to a gene. As DNA, the CDR3 is TGTGCCAGCAGTTACGTACAGGGGATGATGAACGAGCAGTACTTC. It yields the protein CASSYVQGMMNEQYF.

This clonotype was seen a few times. V and J are TRBV29-1 and TRBJ2-1; D remains unclear. CDR3 length equals 12 residues. Germline values: CDR1 SQVTM, CDR2 ANQGSEA. The V end lost 4 bases, the J end lost 6 bases, and 10 bases lay between the germline ends. The CDR3 is CSVGPSVNEQFF. The CDR3 DNA reads TGCAGCGTTGGTCCGTCTGTCAATGAGCAGTTCTTC.

This clonotype was detected only a few times. The CDR3, as DNA: TGTGCCAGCAGCCAAGAGCTGGGTGAGCAGTTCTTC. It encodes CASSQELGEQFF. The rearrangement links TRBV4-2 to TRBJ2-1; D unclear. This CDR3 is 12 amino acids long. The germline V gene encodes CDR1 LGHNA and CDR2 YNFKEQ. Trimming took off 0 bases at V and 9 bases at J, with 6 bases between the two ends.

The chain employs TRBV30 and TRBJ2-3; TRBD2 agrees at 8 bases. The V gene's germline CDR1 is GTSNPN and CDR2 SVGIG (reference sequence). V trimming: 4 bases; J trimming: 1 base; junction bases outside the gene matches: 7. The length of the CDR3 is 15 residues. The CDR3 protein is CAWISAGARTDTQYF. In DNA, the CDR3 is TGTGCCTGGATCTCAGCGGGGGCCCGCACAGATACGCAGTATTTT.

The chain recombines TRBV28 with TRBJ2-7; 7 bases are a match to TRBD1. Germline lookup yields CDR1 MDHEN and CDR2 SYDVKM. This CDR3 has 15 amino acids. V lost 5 bases, J lost 2 bases, and 9 bases stayed unmatched. CDR3 DNA sequence: TGTGCCAGCAGTCTCCACAGGGGTAGGGCCTACGAGCAGTACTTC. This codes for CASSLHRGRAYEQYF.

The chain recombines TRBV7-9 with TRBJ1-2; tentatively, D is TRBD1 (6 bases). Trimming removed 5 bases from V and 3 bases from J, with 16 bases in between. The CDR3 has 15 amino acids. CDR1 and CDR2 from the germline V gene are SEHNR and FQNEAQ (reference sequence). The CDR3 sequence: CASSPQTGLDYGYTF. The DNA of the CDR3 is TGTGCCAGCAGCCCCCAGACAGGTCTCGACTATGGCTACACCTTC.

J is TRBJ2-1 and V is TRBV5-1, with TRBD1 identical over 7 bases. The germline CDR1 and CDR2 sequences are SGHRS and YFSETQ. With V trimmed by 5 bases and J by 6 bases, 2 bases remained unmatched. This CDR3 has 12 amino acids. CDR3 in amino acids: CASRTGFNEQFF. In nucleotides, the CDR3 is TGCGCCAGCAGGACAGGGTTCAATGAGCAGTTCTTC.

This clonotype was found a few times. The chain uses TRBV12-3 or TRBV12-4 and TRBJ2-5; 9 bases map to TRBD2. V gave up 3 bases and J gave up 5 bases; unmatched junction bases: 7. The CDR3 covers 15 residues. For the CDR3, the DNA is TGTGCCAGCAGTTTTGGCGGGGGGGTGTCGGAGACCCAGTACTTC. Its translation: CASSFGGGVSETQYF.

This clonotype was recorded many times. This chain links TRBV11-3 with TRBJ1-1, with D unresolved. The CDR3 is 13 residues long. Germline CDR1 is SGHNT and CDR2 is YENEEA. The V and J ends lost 7 bases and 6 bases respectively, with 15 bases between them. The CDR3 DNA sequence: TGTGCCAGCATTTCATGGGGTACCCCTGAAGCTTTCTTT. It yields the protein CASISWGTPEAFF.

This clonotype has a handful of counts. This chain connects TRBV19 to TRBJ1-4, with TRBD1 matching over 9 bases. The CDR3 contains 13 residues. The V gene end was trimmed by 11 bases and the J gene end by 5 bases; junction bases not matched to a gene: 6. Germline V gives CDR1 LNHDA, CDR2 SQIVND (reference sequence). CDR3 coding DNA: TGTGCCGCCACAGGGGGCGGGAATGAAAAACTGTTTTTT. Protein: CAATGGGNEKLFF.

This clonotype has a handful of counts. The chain employs TRBV29-1 and TRBJ2-7; 8 positions agree with TRBD2. CDR1 is SQVTM and CDR2 is ANQGSEA in the germline V gene. The trim removed 5 bases at V and 1 base at J, leaving 16 bases unmatched. The CDR3 has 17 amino acids. In nucleotides, the CDR3 is TGCAGCGTTAAAAAGGGGTGGGGGACTAGAGATTCCTACGAGCAGTACTTC. Encoded protein: CSVKKGWGTRDSYEQYF.

This clonotype was seen a few times. The chain links TRBV3-1 to TRBJ2-2; weak D call: TRBD1 (6 bases). CDR1 and CDR2 from the germline V gene are LGHDT and YNNKEL (reference sequence). This CDR3 has 17 residues. Trimming took off 0 bases at V and 4 bases at J, with 15 bases between the two ends. This CDR3 is CASSQEARTAGTGELFF. Here the CDR3 DNA reads TGTGCCAGCAGCCAAGAAGCAAGGACAGCCGGCACCGGGGAGCTGTTTTTT.

In its sample, this clonotype was seen a few times. The chain has TRBV12-3 or TRBV12-4 and TRBJ1-2, with 8 bases aligning to TRBD1. The V gene end was trimmed by 6 bases and the J gene end by 4 bases; junction bases not matched to a gene: 10. The CDR3 runs to 15 residues. The CDR3 region has the DNA TGTGCCAGCAGCTATGGGACAGGTGAATTCTATGGCTACACCTTC. Residues: CASSYGTGEFYGYTF.

As concerns this clonotype: One end of the junction fails to match germline, which may point to a read error. The chain has TRBV7-2 and TRBJ2-7; D is uncertain. Germline V gene data show CDR1 as SGHTA and CDR2 as FQGNSA. This CDR3 region has 9 residues. CDR3 DNA sequence: TGTGCCAGCAGCTCGCCCCACCATTTC. It encodes CASSSPHHF. The variable domain in full, with the rest retrieved from reference TRBV7-2 and TRBJ2-7, is GAGVSQSPSNKVTEKGKDVELRCDPISGHTALYWYRQSLGQGLEFLIYFQGNSAPDKSGLPSDRFSAERTGGSVSTLTIQRTQQEDSAVYLCASSSPHHFGPGTRLTVT.

This chain connects TRBV30 to TRBJ2-3; TRBD2 is a possible D gene (6 bases). The CDR3 extends over 17 amino acids. Germline V lookup: CDR1 GTSNPN, CDR2 SVGIG (reference sequence). V was trimmed by 0 bases and J by 0 bases, leaving 16 bases between them. The CDR3 here is CAWSVLGGRASTDTQYF. For the CDR3, the DNA is TGTGCCTGGAGTGTACTTGGAGGGCGGGCTAGCACAGATACGCAGTATTTT. The whole variable domain, filled in from reference TRBV30 and TRBJ2-3, reads SQTIHQWPATLVQPVGSPLSLECTVEGTSNPNLYWYRQAAGRGLQLLFYSVGIGQISSEVPQNLSASRPQDRQFILSSKKLLLSDSGFYLCAWSVLGGRASTDTQYFGPGTRLTVL.

This clonotype has at least ten counts. V usage is TRBV12-3 or TRBV12-4 and J usage is TRBJ2-5, with D perhaps matching TRBD1 (6 bases). Trimming removed 7 bases at V and 4 bases at J, with 7 bases between. This CDR3 is 11 amino acids long. The CDR3 sequence: CASTRGETQYF. CDR3 DNA: TGTGCCAGCACCAGGGGAGAGACCCAGTACTTC.

This clonotype was picked up many times. This chain connects TRBV3-1 to TRBJ1-4, with 9 bases fitting TRBD1. This CDR3 has 15 residues. V dropped 3 bases and J dropped 4; count of bases not matched to a gene: 3. Germline CDR1 reads LGHDT; CDR2 reads YNNKEL (reference sequence). The CDR3 loop reads CASSQYRGRNEKLFF. CDR3 in DNA: TGTGCCAGCAGCCAGTACAGGGGGCGTAATGAAAAACTGTTTTTT.

This clonotype was counted between two and nine times. The chain employs TRBV12-3 or TRBV12-4 and TRBJ1-1, with D possibly matching TRBD1 (5 bases). V dropped 3 bases and J dropped 5 bases, with 10 bases sitting between them. This CDR3 has 13 residues. This CDR3 reads CASSFGQGTEAFF. For the CDR3, the DNA is TGTGCCAGCAGTTTTGGTCAGGGTACTGAAGCTTTCTTT.

This clonotype was observed at least ten times. The rearrangement joins TRBV3-1 to TRBJ2-5; no definite D call. The CDR3 has 17 amino acids. Germline V gene sequence: CDR1 LGHDT, CDR2 YNNKEL (reference sequence). Trimming stripped 1 base from V and 2 bases from J, with 17 bases between. CDR3 bases: TGTGCCAGCAGCCAAGGCACTACTGGACGCTTTCAAGAGACCCAGTACTTC. This sequence encodes CASSQGTTGRFQETQYF.

This clonotype was detected only a few times. This chain joins TRBV12-3 or TRBV12-4 and TRBJ2-1; no definite D call. The CDR3 loop spans 10 amino acids. The V gene lost 3 bases and the J gene lost 10 bases, with 4 bases spanning the gap. As DNA, the CDR3 is TGTGCCAGCAGTTTCGCGGAGCAGTTCTTC. This encodes CASSFAEQFF.

The chain links TRBV9 to TRBJ2-1, with D unresolved. Trimming removed 0 bases from V and 0 bases from J, with 7 bases in between. The length of the CDR3 is 15 residues. The germline V gene encodes CDR1 SGDLS and CDR2 YYNGEE. CDR3 in amino acids: CASSVDPSSYNEQFF. CDR3 coding DNA: TGTGCCAGCAGCGTAGACCCGAGCTCCTACAATGAGCAGTTCTTC.

The V gene is TRBV6-5, the J gene TRBJ2-1; the match to TRBD1 covers 8 bases. CDR1 MNHEY and CDR2 SVGAGI come from the germline V gene. There are 15 residues in the CDR3. The junction had 4 bases not matched to a gene; V was cut back by 2 bases and J by 4 bases. For the CDR3, the DNA is TGTGCCAGCAGTTACGTAACAGGGGGATACAATGAGCAGTTCTTC. It is translated as CASSYVTGGYNEQFF.

This clonotype has at least ten counts. The J gene is TRBJ2-7, the V gene TRBV7-2; 8 nucleotides line up with TRBD2. The CDR3 covers 14 residues. Germline CDR1 reads SGHTA; CDR2 reads FQGNSA. V lost 4 bases, J lost 3 bases, and 5 bases stayed unmatched. This chain's CDR3 is CASSSYLAGYEQYF. The CDR3 DNA reads TGTGCCAGCAGCTCCTATCTAGCGGGCTACGAGCAGTACTTC.

The V and J genes are TRBV18 and TRBJ1-2; D unresolved. From germline, CDR1 is KGHSH and CDR2 LQKENI. V lost 3 bases and J lost 2, with 10 bases in between. CDR3 length: 14 amino acids. The CDR3 region has the DNA TGTGCCAGCTCACCCCCGGAATCCAACTATGGCTACACCTTC. Protein product: CASSPPESNYGYTF. The complete variable domain, with remaining parts taken from reference TRBV18 and TRBJ1-2, reads NAGVMQNPRHLVRRRGQEARLRCSPMKGHSHVYWYRQLPEEGLKFMVYLQKENIIDESGMPKERFSAEFPKEGPSILRIQQVVRGDSAAYFCASSPPESNYGYTFGSGTRLTVV.

This chain joins TRBV5-1 and TRBJ1-1; D is possibly TRBD1 (5 bases). V gave up 5 bases and J gave up 2 bases, with 13 bases separating them. Germline CDR1 and CDR2: SGHRS and YFSETQ. This CDR3 region has 14 residues. The CDR3 DNA is TGCGCCAGCAGATACGGGACGGTTAACACTGAAGCTTTCTTT. Translated, it gives CASRYGTVNTEAFF.